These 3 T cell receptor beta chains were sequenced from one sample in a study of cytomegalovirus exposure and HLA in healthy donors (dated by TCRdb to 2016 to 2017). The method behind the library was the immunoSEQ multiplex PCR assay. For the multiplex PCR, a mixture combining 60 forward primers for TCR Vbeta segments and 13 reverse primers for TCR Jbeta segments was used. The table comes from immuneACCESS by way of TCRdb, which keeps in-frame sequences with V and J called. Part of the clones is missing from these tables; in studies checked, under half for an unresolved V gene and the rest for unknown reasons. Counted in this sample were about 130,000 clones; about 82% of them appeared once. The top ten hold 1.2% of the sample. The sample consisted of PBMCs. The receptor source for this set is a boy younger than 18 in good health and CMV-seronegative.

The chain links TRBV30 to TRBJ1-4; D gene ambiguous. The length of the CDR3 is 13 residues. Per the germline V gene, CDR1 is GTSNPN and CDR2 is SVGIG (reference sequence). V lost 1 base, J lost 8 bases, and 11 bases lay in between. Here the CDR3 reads CAWSGAVGEKLFF. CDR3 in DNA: TGTGCCTGGAGTGGGGCAGTCGGCGAAAAACTGTTTTTT.

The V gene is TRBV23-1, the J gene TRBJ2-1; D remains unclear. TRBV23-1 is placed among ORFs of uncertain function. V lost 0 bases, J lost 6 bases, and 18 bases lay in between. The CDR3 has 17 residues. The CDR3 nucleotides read TGCGCCAGCAGTCAATCGTACGAAGGTGGAGCGCCCAATGAGCAGTTCTTC. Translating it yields CASSQSYEGGAPNEQFF.

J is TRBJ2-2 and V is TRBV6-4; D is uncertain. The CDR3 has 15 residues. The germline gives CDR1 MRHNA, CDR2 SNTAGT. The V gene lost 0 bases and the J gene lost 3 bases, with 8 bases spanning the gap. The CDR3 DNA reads TGTGCCAGCAGTGACTCGAGTGTCTACACCGGGGAGCTGTTTTTT. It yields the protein CASSDSSVYTGELFF.